Each of the 30 T cell receptor beta chains below was sequenced from the same sample in a study of a mutant IDH1 vaccine in newly diagnosed glioma. As to time point: week 5, during vaccination. It was 300 ug of mutant IDH1 20-mer peptide that made up each vaccine dose, given with topical imiquimod. No antigen has been assigned to these receptors. The assay was immunoSEQ multiplex PCR, and TCRdb's table has in-frame clones only and misses some. Seen here are approximately 60,000 clones, around 82% observed once, and the top ten hold over 3%. The sequencing here drew on PBMCs, taken from a glioma patient whose treatment included an IDH1 peptide vaccine. All receptors derive from a woman aged 18-29 years with glioma. Some clones in this sample may be carry-over from other donors' samples.

The J gene is TRBJ1-2, the V gene TRBV6-5, with a tentative D call TRBD1 (6 bases). CDR3 length: 15 residues. V was cut by 5 bases and J by 0 bases, with 13 bases left in between. Per the germline V gene, CDR1 is MNHEY and CDR2 is SVGAGI. CDR3 sequence (DNA): TGTGCCAGCAGTACACCGGACAGTTCTAACTATGGCTACACCTTC. It is translated as CASSTPDSSNYGYTF.

The chain joins TRBV6-5 to TRBJ1-1; tentative D call: TRBD1 (6 bases). CDR3 length: 14 amino acids. Trimming pared 6 bases from V and 3 bases from J, leaving 14 bases between. The V gene's germline CDR1 is MNHEY and CDR2 SVGAGI. The CDR3 region is CASSPGGPHTEAFF. The CDR3 nucleotides are TGTGCCAGCAGCCCTGGGGGCCCACACACTGAAGCTTTCTTT.

V usage is TRBV19 and J usage is TRBJ1-3; no firm D call. CDR1 LNHDA and CDR2 SQIVND come from the germline V gene (reference sequence). The V end was cut by 0 bases, the J end by 0 bases, with 9 bases between. The CDR3 has 16 amino acids. The CDR3 sequence: CASSIDRLASGNTIYF. The CDR3 DNA follows: TGTGCCAGTAGTATAGATAGGTTGGCCTCTGGAAACACCATATATTTT.

The rearrangement links TRBV27 to TRBJ2-2; TRBD1 matches at 10 bases. CDR1 and CDR2 (germline): MNHEY, SMNVEV (reference sequence). The CDR3 consists of 16 residues. J was trimmed by 6 bases and V by 6 bases; bases with no gene match: 10. The CDR3 sequence: CASRRDGTGVPGELFF. CDR3 sequence (DNA): TGTGCCAGCAGACGAGACGGGACAGGGGTTCCCGGGGAGCTGTTTTTT.

The V call is TRBV5-4, the J call TRBJ2-3; 9 nucleotides agree with TRBD2. V dropped 4 bases and J dropped 2; count of bases not matched to a gene: 8. The CDR3 sequence is 16 residues long. Germline V gene lookup returns CDR1 SGHNT and CDR2 YYREEE (reference sequence). The chain's CDR3 is CASSLPGGRATDTQYF. CDR3 coding DNA: TGTGCCAGCAGCCTGCCGGGCGGGAGGGCCACAGATACGCAGTATTTT.

CDR3 amino acids: CASSSTGSGNTIYF. CDR3 nucleotide sequence: TGTGCCAGCAGCTCGACAGGCTCTGGAAACACCATATATTTT. This chain uses TRBV7-9 with TRBJ1-3; D possibly corresponds to TRBD1 (6 bases). The V end was cut by 4 bases, the J end by 0 bases, with 7 bases between. The CDR3 is made up of 14 amino acids. The germline CDR1 and CDR2 sequences are SEHNR and FQNEAQ (reference sequence). Full variable domain (rest looked up from reference TRBV7-9 and TRBJ1-3): DTGVSQNPRHKITKRGQNVTFRCDPISEHNRLYWYRQTLGQGPEFLTYFQNEAQLEKSRLLSDRFSAERPKGSFSTLEIQRTEQGDSAMYLCASSSTGSGNTIYFGEGSWLTVV.

The chain is built from TRBV19 and TRBJ1-4; tentative D call: TRBD1 (5 bases). Trimming removed 4 bases from V and 4 bases from J, with 10 bases in between. This CDR3 has 14 amino acids. Germline CDR1 is LNHDA and CDR2 is SQIVND (reference sequence). This chain's CDR3 is CASSRGSLNEKLFF. The CDR3 nucleotides are TGTGCCAGTAGTAGGGGCAGCCTTAATGAAAAACTGTTTTTT.

The chain recombines TRBV14 with TRBJ1-2; 7 bases line up with TRBD1. J lost 6 bases, V lost 2 bases, and 3 bases had no gene match. Germline CDR1 SGHDN, CDR2 FVKESK. The CDR3 consists of 13 residues. The CDR3, as DNA: TGTGCCAGCAGCCAACAGGGGGTCGATGGCTACACCTTC. Its translation is CASSQQGVDGYTF.

The chain has TRBV5-8 and TRBJ1-5; maybe TRBD1 (5 bases). Germline V gene data show CDR1 as SGHTS and CDR2 as YDEGEE. The CDR3 totals 19 residues. V was clipped by 5 bases and J by 0 bases, with 24 bases between them. The chain's CDR3 is CASRGLDRPSSFSNQPQHF. CDR3 nucleotides: TGTGCCAGCAGGGGGCTCGACAGACCGAGTTCCTTTAGCAATCAGCCCCAGCATTTT.

V gene TRBV7-8 combines with J gene TRBJ2-1; TRBD2 matches 12 bases. Germline V gives CDR1 SGHVS, CDR2 FQNEAQ. The V gene end was trimmed by 2 bases and the J gene end by 12 bases; junction bases not matched to a gene: 8. This CDR3 is built from 15 residues. The CDR3 loop reads CASSLLAGGPGWQFF. DNA of the CDR3: TGTGCCAGCAGCTTACTAGCGGGAGGGCCCGGGTGGCAGTTCTTC.

This clone was detected a few times. The chain carries TRBV5-1 and TRBJ1-6, with D perhaps matching TRBD1 (6 bases). Germline CDR1 and CDR2: SGHRS and YFSETQ. CDR3 length: 14 amino acids. Trimming stripped 2 bases from V and 7 bases from J, with 10 bases between. The chain's CDR3 is CASSFGGRNSPLHF. The DNA for the CDR3 is TGCGCCAGCAGCTTTGGGGGCAGGAATTCACCCCTCCACTTT.

V gene TRBV7-2 combines with J gene TRBJ2-5; tentative D call: TRBD1 (6 bases). CDR3 length equals 12 residues. Trimming stripped 5 bases from V and 13 bases from J, with 17 bases between. Germline loops: CDR1 SGHTA, CDR2 FQGNSA. The CDR3 bases are TGTGCCAGCAGCCGGTTTACAGGGCCCCCGTACTTC. Translation: CASSRFTGPPYF.

The V and J genes are TRBV7-6 and TRBJ2-7; no firm D call. Trimming cost V 0 bases and J 3 bases, with 6 bases left between them. Germline-derived CDR1 and CDR2 are SGHVS and FNYEAQ. This CDR3 has 13 residues. In nucleotides, the CDR3 is TGTGCCAGCAGCTTAGCGGAGCTCTACGAGCAGTACTTC. It codes for CASSLAELYEQYF.

V usage is TRBV7-9 and J usage is TRBJ2-5, with TRBD2 matching 13 bases. V was clipped by 1 base and J by 2 bases; unmatched bases: 4. Looked up from germline, CDR1 is SEHNR and CDR2 is FQNEAQ (reference sequence). The CDR3 is made up of 17 amino acids. The CDR3 loop reads CASSLGLAGGYQETQYF. The DNA for the CDR3 is TGTGCCAGCAGCTTAGGACTAGCGGGGGGATATCAAGAGACCCAGTACTTC.

V gene TRBV27 combines with J gene TRBJ2-1; TRBD1 agrees at 8 bases. This CDR3 is 15 amino acids long. CDR1 and CDR2 from the germline V gene are MNHEY and SMNVEV (reference sequence). Germline trimming cut 5 bases from V and 6 bases from J; bases unmatched to any gene: 9. This CDR3 reads CASSISRGPVNEQFF. For the CDR3, the DNA is TGTGCCAGCAGTATAAGCAGGGGGCCGGTCAATGAGCAGTTCTTC.

The genes are TRBV5-6 and TRBJ1-2, with D perhaps matching TRBD1 (5 bases). The germline V and J ends were trimmed by 9 bases and 3 bases, with 21 bases remaining between them. This CDR3 is built from 15 residues. Germline CDR1 is SGHDT and CDR2 is YYEEEE. The CDR3 sequence: CATSREGQGDYGYTF. Here the CDR3 DNA reads TGTGCCACCTCCAGGGAGGGCCAAGGAGACTATGGCTACACCTTC.

The chain has TRBV7-2 and TRBJ1-5; D might be TRBD1 (5 bases). This CDR3 contains 16 residues. V was trimmed by 5 bases and J by 2 bases, leaving 16 bases between them. Germline values: CDR1 SGHTA, CDR2 FQGNSA. The DNA of the CDR3 is TGTGCCAGCAGCACCTTCCAGGGAAGGGGCAATCAGCCCCAGCATTTT. Encoded protein: CASSTFQGRGNQPQHF. The full variable domain, rest sourced from reference TRBV7-2 and TRBJ1-5, is GAGVSQSPSNKVTEKGKDVELRCDPISGHTALYWYRQSLGQGLEFLIYFQGNSAPDKSGLPSDRFSAERTGGSVSTLTIQRTQQEDSAVYLCASSTFQGRGNQPQHFGDGTRLSIL.

The chain is built from TRBV10-3 and TRBJ1-3, with no clear D. Looked up from germline, CDR1 is ENHRY and CDR2 is SYGVKD. Trimming shortened V by 10 bases and J by 0 bases, and 10 bases separated the two germline ends. CDR3 length equals 13 residues. The CDR3: CATHVPSGNTIYF. The CDR3 region has the DNA TGTGCCACGCACGTCCCCTCTGGAAACACCATATATTTT.

The chain couples TRBV29-1 to TRBJ2-3; D may correspond to TRBD1 or TRBD2 (6 bases each). Germline V gives CDR1 SQVTM, CDR2 ANQGSEA. V was pared by 7 bases and J by 2 bases, with 16 bases between. CDR3 length: 14 residues. The CDR3 region is CSATGGLLTDTQYF. CDR3 bases: TGCAGCGCCACTGGGGGGCTCCTCACAGATACGCAGTATTTT.

This chain links TRBV7-2 with TRBJ2-7; D is ambiguous. V was shortened by 1 base and J by 3 bases, with 7 bases between the two germline ends. CDR1 is SGHTA, CDR2 FQGNSA, per germline. The CDR3 contains 13 residues. The chain's CDR3 is CASSLEVRYEQYF. CDR3 DNA: TGTGCCAGCAGCTTAGAAGTACGCTACGAGCAGTACTTC.

J is TRBJ1-1 and V is TRBV27, with 7 bases identical to TRBD1. Germline CDR1 and CDR2: MNHEY and SMNVEV (reference sequence). The CDR3 extends over 14 amino acids. V dropped 6 bases and J dropped 2; count of bases not matched to a gene: 6. Here the CDR3 reads CASRLGQLNTEAFF. CDR3 DNA: TGTGCCAGCAGATTGGGACAGTTAAACACTGAAGCTTTCTTT.

The rearrangement uses TRBV5-1 and TRBJ1-4, with D possibly being TRBD1 (5 bases). Trimming removed 2 bases at V and 1 base at J, with 9 bases between. The CDR3 loop spans 15 amino acids. Germline values: CDR1 SGHRS, CDR2 YFSETQ. The CDR3 spells CASSLSTGTNEKLFF. The CDR3 DNA reads TGCGCCAGCAGCTTATCAACAGGAACTAATGAAAAACTGTTTTTT.

The chain is built from TRBV5-4 and TRBJ1-1; D is unclear. Germline V gives CDR1 SGHNT, CDR2 YYREEE (reference sequence). This CDR3 is 13 amino acids long. The V end was cut by 3 bases, the J end by 7 bases, with 13 bases between. For the CDR3, the DNA is TGTGCCAGCAGCTACTGGACTGGAAGTGAAGCTTTCTTT. Protein product: CASSYWTGSEAFF.

The chain has TRBV5-4 and TRBJ1-5; perhaps TRBD1 as D (5 bases). Trimming took 4 bases from V and 5 from J, leaving 16 bases between them. This CDR3 is 15 amino acids long. CDR1 and CDR2 from the germline V gene are SGHNT and YYREEE (reference sequence). The CDR3: CASSPAQGVDQPQHF. The CDR3 DNA reads as TGTGCCAGCAGCCCCGCCCAGGGAGTTGATCAGCCCCAGCATTTT. Together with reference TRBV5-4 and TRBJ1-5, the CDR3 gives the full variable domain: ETGVTQSPTHLIKTRGQQVTLRCSSQSGHNTVSWYQQALGQGPQFIFQYYREEENGRGNFPPRFSGLQFPNYSSELNVNALELDDSALYLCASSPAQGVDQPQHFGDGTRLSIL.

This chain connects TRBV6-1 to TRBJ1-1; weak D call: TRBD1 (5 bases). The CDR3 is made up of 14 amino acids. Trimming stripped 2 bases from V and 2 bases from J, with 9 bases between. The germline V gene encodes CDR1 MNHNS and CDR2 SASEGT. The CDR3 spells CASSEIQGNTEAFF. The CDR3 DNA follows: TGTGCCAGCAGTGAAATTCAGGGAAACACTGAAGCTTTCTTT.

V usage is TRBV6-1 and J usage is TRBJ2-3; D gene ambiguous. The V gene's germline CDR1 is MNHNS and CDR2 SASEGT. The CDR3 runs 15 residues. V was shortened by 0 bases and J by 0 bases, with 7 bases between the two germline ends. CDR3 nucleotide sequence: TGTGCCAGCAGTGAAGCGGGTGCTAGCACAGATACGCAGTATTTT. Its protein product is CASSEAGASTDTQYF.

This sequence joins TRBV28 and TRBJ1-3; D not resolved. Germline lookup yields CDR1 MDHEN and CDR2 SYDVKM. CDR3 length: 13 amino acids. Trimming cost V 1 base and J 0 bases, with 1 base left between them. This CDR3 reads CASSLSSGNTIYF. The CDR3 DNA reads TGTGCCAGCAGTTTATCCTCTGGAAACACCATATATTTT. Based on the CDR3 plus reference TRBV28 and TRBJ1-3, the full variable domain is DVKVTQSSRYLVKRTGEKVFLECVQDMDHENMFWYRQDPGLGLRLIYFSYDVKMKEKGDIPEGYSVSREKKERFSLILESASTNQTSMYLCASSLSSGNTIYFGEGSWLTVV.

The count of this clone is one. This chain links TRBV18 with TRBJ2-4; possible D gene TRBD1, 5 bases. Germline lookup yields CDR1 KGHSH and CDR2 LQKENI. V was shortened by 4 bases and J by 6 bases, with 10 bases between the two germline ends. This CDR3 is 13 amino acids long. The CDR3 bases are TGTGCCAGCTCACGGGATCAGGGAAACATTCAGTACTTC. This translates into CASSRDQGNIQYF.

There are a few counts of this clone. The rearrangement joins TRBV7-2 to TRBJ2-7; TRBD1 or TRBD2 may be the D gene (6 bases each). Germline V gene data show CDR1 as SGHTA and CDR2 as FQGNSA. This CDR3 spans 15 amino acids. The ends were cut back, 1 base at V and 1 base at J, with 11 bases in the middle. CDR3 protein: CASSLVGGGSYEQYF. For the CDR3, the DNA is TGTGCCAGCAGCTTAGTAGGAGGGGGTTCCTACGAGCAGTACTTC. Drawing the rest from reference TRBV7-2 and TRBJ2-7, the complete variable domain is GAGVSQSPSNKVTEKGKDVELRCDPISGHTALYWYRQSLGQGLEFLIYFQGNSAPDKSGLPSDRFSAERTGGSVSTLTIQRTQQEDSAVYLCASSLVGGGSYEQYFGPGTRLTVT.

The chain's CDR3 is CASSPGQGGFDGGYTF. The CDR3, as DNA: TGTGCCAGCAGTCCGGGACAGGGTGGCTTCGATGGTGGCTACACCTTC. This chain uses TRBV5-6 with TRBJ1-2, with TRBD1 matching 9 bases. J lost 7 bases, V lost 5 bases, and 15 bases had no gene match. CDR3 size: 16 residues. Looked up from germline, CDR1 is SGHDT and CDR2 is YYEEEE.